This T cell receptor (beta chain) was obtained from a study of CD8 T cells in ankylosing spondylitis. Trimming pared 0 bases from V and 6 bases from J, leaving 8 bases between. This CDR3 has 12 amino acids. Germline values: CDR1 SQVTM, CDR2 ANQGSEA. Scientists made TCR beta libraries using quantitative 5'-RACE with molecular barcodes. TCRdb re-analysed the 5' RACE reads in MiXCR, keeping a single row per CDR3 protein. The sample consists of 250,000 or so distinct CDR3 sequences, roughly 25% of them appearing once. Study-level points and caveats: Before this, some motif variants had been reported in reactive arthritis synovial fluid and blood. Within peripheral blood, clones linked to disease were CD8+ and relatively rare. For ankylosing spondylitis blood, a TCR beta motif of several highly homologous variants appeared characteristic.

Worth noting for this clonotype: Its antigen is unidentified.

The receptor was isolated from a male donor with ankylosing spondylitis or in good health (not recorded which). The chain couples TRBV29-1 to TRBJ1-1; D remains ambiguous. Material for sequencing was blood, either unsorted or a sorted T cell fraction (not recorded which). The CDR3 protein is CSVEDWGSEAFF. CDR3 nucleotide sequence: TGCAGCGTTGAAGATTGGGGATCTGAAGCTTTCTTT.